The clone carrying this T cell receptor beta chain was detected only once. Antigen unknown. The CDR3 length is 14 residues. Germline V gene lookup returns CDR1 SGDLS and CDR2 YYNGEE. V lost 2 bases and J lost 7, with 13 bases in between. The entry originates in a study of post-analysis software for immune sequencing data. About the study: Included courses were relapsing-remitting and secondary progressive multiple sclerosis; progressive-relapsing multiple sclerosis was also included.

Points from the study as a whole: A significant reduction in normalized Chao1 diversity was observed in multiple sclerosis patients versus controls. Included in a set of roughly five TRBV segments more frequent in patients than controls were TRBV5-6, TRBV5-1 and TRBV20-1.

TCR beta libraries were prepared from cDNA with unique molecular identifiers. Starting from about 0.98 to 11 million T cells, the study yielded 460,000 or so cDNA molecules. TCRdb redid the calling of the PCR reads with MiXCR, one entry per CDR3 protein. The table lists around 400,000 distinct CDR3 sequences, 35% to 45% of them singletons. The sample was blood. The source of this sequence is a girl aged 2 to 10 with multiple sclerosis. The chain carries TRBV9 and TRBJ2-4, with D possibly matching TRBD1 (6 bases). In DNA form, the CDR3 reads TGTGCCAGCAGCGTTGGGACAACCGGGAACATTCAGTACTTC. Translated: CASSVGTTGNIQYF.